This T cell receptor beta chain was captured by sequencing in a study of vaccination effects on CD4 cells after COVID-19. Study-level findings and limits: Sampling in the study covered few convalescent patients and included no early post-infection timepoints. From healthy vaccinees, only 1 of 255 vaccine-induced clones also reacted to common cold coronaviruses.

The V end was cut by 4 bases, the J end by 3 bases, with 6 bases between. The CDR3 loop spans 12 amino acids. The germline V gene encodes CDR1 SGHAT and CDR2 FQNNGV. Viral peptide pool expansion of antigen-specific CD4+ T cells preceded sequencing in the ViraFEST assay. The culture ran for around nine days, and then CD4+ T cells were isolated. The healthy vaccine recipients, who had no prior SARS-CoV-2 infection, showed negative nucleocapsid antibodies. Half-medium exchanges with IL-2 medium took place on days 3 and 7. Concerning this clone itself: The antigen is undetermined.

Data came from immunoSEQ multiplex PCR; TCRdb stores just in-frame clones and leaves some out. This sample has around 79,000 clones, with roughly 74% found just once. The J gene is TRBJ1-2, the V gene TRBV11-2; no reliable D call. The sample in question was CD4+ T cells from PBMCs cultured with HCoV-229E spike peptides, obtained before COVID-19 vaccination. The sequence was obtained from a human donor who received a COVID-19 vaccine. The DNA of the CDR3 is TGTGCCAGCAGCTCCGGAGACTATGGCTACACCTTC. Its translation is CASSSGDYGYTF.